A single sample gave rise to the 14 T cell receptor beta chains below, sequenced in a study of T cells in Graves' hyperthyroidism and ophthalmopathy. Researchers amplified the TCR beta CDR3 regions from RNA transcripts. TCR CDR3 regions were first amplified by RT-PCR with HTBI primers. TCRdb re-derived calls from the multiplex PCR reads in MiXCR, one entry per CDR3 protein. Found here are 450,000 to 700,000 distinct CDR3 sequences, 46% of them singletons; the top ten hold roughly 7.7%. Sequencing was performed on peripheral blood or thyroid tissue (not recorded which). The receptors originated from a woman aged 18-35 years with Graves' hyperthyroidism.

This clonotype was observed many times. The chain is built from TRBV19 and TRBJ2-5; maybe TRBD2 (7 bases). Trimming removed 3 bases from V and 2 bases from J, with 10 bases in between. The CDR3 covers 14 residues. Germline V gene sequence: CDR1 LNHDA, CDR2 SQIVND (reference sequence). The CDR3 loop reads CASSIGGAQETQYF. Written as DNA, the CDR3 is TGTGCCAGTAGTATTGGGGGGGCGCAAGAGACCCAGTACTTC.

J is TRBJ2-7 and V is TRBV10-3, with 8 bases aligning to TRBD1. CDR3 length: 15 residues. The V segment lost 4 bases and the J segment 3 bases; nucleotides outside the gene matches: 8. Germline V gene data show CDR1 as ENHRY and CDR2 as SYGVKD. CDR3 amino acids: CAISGRRTGIYEQYF. In DNA, the CDR3 is TGTGCCATCAGTGGTAGAAGGACAGGGATCTACGAGCAGTACTTC.

This clonotype was seen at least ten times. V is TRBV19 and J is TRBJ2-5; 11 bases are shared with TRBD2. Germline lookup yields CDR1 LNHDA and CDR2 SQIVND (reference sequence). With V trimmed by 6 bases and J by 6 bases, 6 bases remained unmatched. This CDR3 is built from 14 residues. CDR3: CASSVAGGLQTQYF. The CDR3 DNA reads TGTGCCAGTAGCGTAGCGGGAGGGCTACAGACCCAGTACTTC.

At least ten counts were recorded for this clonotype. The rearrangement joins TRBV29-1 to TRBJ1-4; TRBD1 matches at 9 bases. The J segment lost 9 bases and the V segment lost 4 bases, leaving 6 bases of the junction unmatched. The CDR3 runs to 13 residues. Germline V gene lookup returns CDR1 SQVTM and CDR2 ANQGSEA. The CDR3 nucleotides are TGCAGCGTTGTGACAGGGGGGTGGAAAAAACTGTTTTTT. This translates into CSVVTGGWKKLFF.

V and J are TRBV5-5 and TRBJ1-3, with D hard to call. The germline V and J ends were trimmed by 4 bases and 0 bases, with 23 bases remaining between them. Per the germline V gene, CDR1 is SGHKS and CDR2 is YYEKEE (reference sequence). The CDR3 is 19 residues long. CDR3 sequence (DNA): TGTGCCAGCAGCCAAGATCGGCGTTATGTGGAGGGCTCTGGAAACACCATATATTTT. It is translated as CASSQDRRYVEGSGNTIYF. Together with reference TRBV5-5 and TRBJ1-3, the CDR3 gives the full variable domain: DAGVTQSPTHLIKTRGQQVTLRCSPISGHKSVSWYQQVLGQGPQFIFQYYEKEERGRGNFPDRFSARQFPNYSSELNVNALLLGDSALYLCASSQDRRYVEGSGNTIYFGEGSWLTVV.

The rearrangement links TRBV20-1 to TRBJ2-7, with TRBD2 identical over 10 bases. The V and J ends lost 7 bases and 0 bases, in that order; junction bases with no gene match: 3. The CDR3 extends over 13 amino acids. CDR1 and CDR2 (germline): DFQATT, SNEGSKA (reference sequence). The CDR3 nucleotides are TGCAGTGTAGCTAGCGGGAGCTCCTACGAGCAGTACTTC. Residues: CSVASGSSYEQYF.

This clonotype was detected ten times or more. The V gene is TRBV20-1, the J gene TRBJ1-2; the D gene is possibly TRBD1 (5 bases). This CDR3 spans 11 amino acids. Germline V lookup: CDR1 DFQATT, CDR2 SNEGSKA (reference sequence). Trimming left V 5 bases short and J 8 bases short, with 12 bases between. In nucleotides, the CDR3 is TGCAGTGCTTACAGGTCACGGGGCTACACCTTC. It yields the protein CSAYRSRGYTF.

The CDR3 DNA follows: TGTGCCAGCAGTTTCGACAGGGAGAGGGGCTACACCTTC. This translates into CASSFDRERGYTF. The V gene is TRBV12-3 or TRBV12-4, the J gene TRBJ1-2; 7 bases fit TRBD1. V was clipped by 3 bases and J by 8 bases; unmatched bases: 6. There are 13 residues in the CDR3.

V usage is TRBV7-9 and J usage is TRBJ1-1; 9 positions match TRBD1. Unmatched junction bases numbered 14, after V lost 5 bases and J lost 7 bases. The CDR3 runs 16 residues. Germline CDR1 SEHNR, CDR2 FQNEAQ (reference sequence). In DNA form, the CDR3 reads TGTGCCAGCAGCGTACAGGGGGCGCTTGGTACGGTTGAAGCTTTCTTT. This translates into CASSVQGALGTVEAFF.

This clonotype was found a few times. V gene TRBV20-1 combines with J gene TRBJ2-3, with D unclear. Per germline, CDR1 DFQATT and CDR2 SNEGSKA (reference sequence). CDR3 length: 13 residues. Trimming removed 6 bases at V and 3 bases at J, with 13 bases between. CDR3 residues: CSAPNTVTDTQYF. CDR3 nucleotide sequence: TGCAGTGCCCCTAACACGGTGACAGATACGCAGTATTTT.

This clonotype was counted between two and nine times. The chain joins TRBV4-2 to TRBJ2-7, with TRBD2 matching 9 bases. The CDR3 totals 16 residues. Germline loops: CDR1 LGHNA, CDR2 YNFKEQ. Unmatched junction bases numbered 6, after V lost 0 bases and J lost 3 bases. The DNA of the CDR3 is TGTGCCAGCAGCCAAGATAGACTAGCGGAGGGCTACGAGCAGTACTTC. This gives the protein CASSQDRLAEGYEQYF.

There are many counts of this clonotype. The rearrangement links TRBV3-1 to TRBJ2-7; D may be TRBD2 (5 bases). The CDR3 consists of 14 residues. Trimming left V 0 bases short and J 2 bases short, with 8 bases between. Germline assignment: CDR1 LGHDT and CDR2 YNNKEL (reference sequence). The CDR3 sequence is CASSQEPGTYEQYF. CDR3 coding DNA: TGTGCCAGCAGCCAAGAGCCGGGAACCTACGAGCAGTACTTC.

In this sample, this clonotype turned up a few times. The rearrangement links TRBV30 to TRBJ1-3; 8 bases line up with TRBD1. After removal of 3 bases from V and 3 bases from J, the junction contained 7 bases not matched to a gene. Germline lookup yields CDR1 GTSNPN and CDR2 SVGIG (reference sequence). This CDR3 spans 15 amino acids. The CDR3 loop is CAWSVTGGLGNTIYF. The CDR3, as DNA: TGTGCCTGGAGCGTAACAGGGGGACTTGGAAACACCATATATTTT.

V usage is TRBV2 and J usage is TRBJ2-2, with 8 positions matching TRBD1. The CDR3 is made up of 14 amino acids. The V segment lost 6 bases and the J segment 5 bases; nucleotides outside the gene matches: 5. Germline V gives CDR1 SNHLY, CDR2 FYNNEI. The CDR3 DNA follows: TGTGCCAGCAGGGGACAGGTCTTAACCGGGGAGCTGTTTTTT. This encodes CASRGQVLTGELFF.